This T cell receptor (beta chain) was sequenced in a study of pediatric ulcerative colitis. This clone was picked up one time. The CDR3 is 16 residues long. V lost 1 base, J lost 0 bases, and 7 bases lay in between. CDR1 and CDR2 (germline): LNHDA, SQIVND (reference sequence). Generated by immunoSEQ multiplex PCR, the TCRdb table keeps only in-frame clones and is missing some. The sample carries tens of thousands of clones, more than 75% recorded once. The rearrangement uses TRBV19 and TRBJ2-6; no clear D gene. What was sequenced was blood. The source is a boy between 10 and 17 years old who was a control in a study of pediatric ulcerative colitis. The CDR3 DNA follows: TGTGCCAGTAGTATAGGGCGCATCTCTGGGGCCAACGTCCTGACTTTC. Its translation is CASSIGRISGANVLTF.